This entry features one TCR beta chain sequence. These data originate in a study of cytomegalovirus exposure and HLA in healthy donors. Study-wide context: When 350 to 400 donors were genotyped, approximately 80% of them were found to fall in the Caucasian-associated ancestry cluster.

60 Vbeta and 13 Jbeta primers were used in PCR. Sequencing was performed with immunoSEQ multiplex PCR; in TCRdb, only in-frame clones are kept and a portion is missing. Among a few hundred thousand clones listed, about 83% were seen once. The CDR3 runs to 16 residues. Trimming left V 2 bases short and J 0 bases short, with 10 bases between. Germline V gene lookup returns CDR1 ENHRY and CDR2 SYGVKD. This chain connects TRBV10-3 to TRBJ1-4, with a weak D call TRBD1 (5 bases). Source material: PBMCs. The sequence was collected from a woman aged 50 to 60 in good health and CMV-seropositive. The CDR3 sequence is CAISEGTGATNEKLFF. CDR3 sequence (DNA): TGTGCCATCAGTGAGGGGACGGGGGCAACTAATGAAAAACTGTTTTTT.